This entry lists 5 T cell receptor beta chains sequenced from one sample in a study of shared clonotypes between healthy human individuals. CD45RO-negative, CCR7-selected cells formed the naive CD8 fraction, which excluded terminally differentiated effector memory CD45RA+ cells. TCRdb's copy holds only in-frame clones and misses some; the assay was immunoSEQ multiplex PCR. The table has 800,000 to 950,000 clones, 96% seen once. The source material was naive CD8+ T cells sorted from blood. These receptors were obtained from a man younger than 40 in good health.

This clone appeared once. The chain carries TRBV7-2 and TRBJ2-7; the D gene is possibly TRBD2 (6 bases). Germline-derived CDR1 and CDR2 are SGHTA and FQGNSA. Trimming shortened V by 0 bases and J by 3 bases, and 18 bases separated the two germline ends. This CDR3 is 17 amino acids long. The CDR3 DNA is TGTGCCAGCAGCTTAGCAAACGGAGCCCTGCGGGGCTACGAGCAGTACTTC. Translation: CASSLANGALRGYEQYF.

Written as DNA, the CDR3 is TGCGCCAGCAGCCAAGAGGACTGGAGGACGGGAGGGCTCTACGAGCAGTACTTC. Translating it yields CASSQEDWRTGGLYEQYF. The chain combines TRBV4-1 with TRBJ2-7; TRBD2 matches at 8 bases. The length of the CDR3 is 18 residues. V lost 0 bases and J lost 3; bases outside the gene matches: 13. Per germline, CDR1 MGHRA and CDR2 YSYEKL.

J is TRBJ2-7 and V is TRBV18; D unclear. The CDR3 has 13 residues. Germline assignment: CDR1 KGHSH and CDR2 LQKENI. With 5 bases removed from V and 1 base from J, the gap between germline ends came to 9 bases. CDR3: CASSSDPSYEQYF. The CDR3, as DNA: TGTGCCAGCTCATCAGACCCATCCTACGAGCAGTACTTC. Looking up the rest from reference TRBV18 and TRBJ2-7 gives the full variable domain: NAGVMQNPRHLVRRRGQEARLRCSPMKGHSHVYWYRQLPEEGLKFMVYLQKENIIDESGMPKERFSAEFPKEGPSILRIQQVVRGDSAAYFCASSSDPSYEQYFGPGTRLTVT.

The V gene is TRBV29-1, the J gene TRBJ2-7; perhaps TRBD2 as D (6 bases). This CDR3 is built from 13 residues. Deletions cut 3 bases from V and 4 bases from J, with 13 bases between. Germline V gene data show CDR1 as SQVTM and CDR2 as ANQGSEA. The DNA for the CDR3 is TGCAGCGTTGAGGGTCGGGGAGGTTACGAGCAGTACTTC. Its protein is CSVEGRGGYEQYF.

In the case of this clone: The same CDR3 arises from other DNA sequences in this sample as well. The V and J genes are TRBV10-3 and TRBJ2-7; unclear D gene. Germline loops: CDR1 ENHRY, CDR2 SYGVKD. V was trimmed by 4 bases and J by 1 base, leaving 2 bases between them. This CDR3 region has 11 residues. The CDR3 protein is CAISASYEQYF. For the CDR3, the DNA is TGTGCCATCAGTGCTTCCTACGAGCAGTACTTC.